The present T cell receptor beta chain was sequenced within a study of T cells in Graves' hyperthyroidism and ophthalmopathy. Study results and caveats: Researchers found most expanded thyroid clonotypes above 0.001 in blood as well. Model output signaled ophthalmopathy a median around 5.9 months ahead of onset. Ophthalmopathy was distinguished from stable hyperthyroidism by 13 V-J signatures.

In germline, CDR1 is LNHNV, CDR2 YYDKDF (reference sequence). The germline V and J ends were trimmed by 0 bases and 5 bases, with 7 bases remaining between them. The CDR3 totals 14 residues. Amplified regions were TCR beta CDR3 sequences from RNA transcripts. RT-PCR in the first round (using the HTBI primer set) targeted the TCR CDR3. One entry per CDR3 protein results from TCRdb running MiXCR on the multiplex PCR reads. The sample contains more than 500,000 distinct CDR3 sequences, over 35% of which appear only once. A patient was excluded if there was uncontrolled infection, other autoimmune disease, pregnancy or lactation. There are many counts of this clonotype. Its matching antigen is unknown.

This chain joins TRBV15 and TRBJ2-2, with D uncertain. The sequence was collected from an adult woman with Graves' disease, either hyperthyroidism or ophthalmopathy (not recorded which). Sequenced: peripheral blood or thyroid tissue (not recorded which). The CDR3 nucleotides are TGTGCCACCAGCAGAGATGTGGGGACCGGGGAGCTGTTTTTT. Protein sequence: CATSRDVGTGELFF.